A selection of T cell receptor beta chains follows, all from one sample in a study of blood T cell repertoires in COVID-19. TCRdb's table, derived via immunoSEQ multiplex PCR, lists solely in-frame clones and lacks some. The sample records hundreds of thousands of clones, around 85% being singletons. The specimen sequenced was peripheral blood. These receptors were obtained from a man aged 45-65 years with active or convalescent COVID-19. Each CDR3 is given with its conserved first and last residue. Fields, in order: V gene, J gene, D gene, clone size, CDR3 DNA, CDR3 protein. A D gene is named only where the DNA matches it firmly. Clone sizes are given selectively: once, few, many, or a class where the clone is expanded.

v_call: TRBV7-7; j_call: TRBJ1-2; d_call: TRBD1; clone_size: NA; cdr3_nt: TGTGCTAGCAGCTTAAAGGGACAGGGGGGCTACACCTTC; cdr3_aa: CASSLKGQGGYTF
v_call: TRBV4-2; j_call: TRBJ2-3; d_call: TRBD2; clone_size: NA; cdr3_nt: TGTGCCAGCAGCCAAGACCCTAGCGGGAGTGATACGCAGTATTTT; cdr3_aa: CASSQDPSGSDTQYF
v_call: TRBV6-2/TRBV6-3; j_call: TRBJ2-7; d_call: NA; clone_size: NA; cdr3_nt: TGTGCCAGCAGTAGCGCTTACGAGCAGTACTTC; cdr3_aa: CASSSAYEQYF
v_call: TRBV11-2; j_call: TRBJ2-3; d_call: TRBD2; clone_size: few; cdr3_nt: TGTGCCAGCAGCTTAGATAGCGGGAGTTATGGTACGCAGTATTTT; cdr3_aa: CASSLDSGSYGTQYF
v_call: TRBV30; j_call: TRBJ2-7; d_call: TRBD1; clone_size: NA; cdr3_nt: TGTGCCTGGAGTCCCTTGGGGACAGGGCTGCCCGAGCAGTACTTC; cdr3_aa: CAWSPLGTGLPEQYF
v_call: TRBV10-1; j_call: TRBJ2-3; d_call: TRBD2; clone_size: NA; cdr3_nt: TGCGCCAGCAGTGAGCCAAGCGGATGGATCGTTAGCGGGAGGCGGATTACCACAGATACGCAGTATTTT; cdr3_aa: CASSEPSGWIVSGRRITTDTQYF
v_call: TRBV6-1; j_call: TRBJ1-2; d_call: TRBD1; clone_size: NA; cdr3_nt: TGTGCCAGCAGTGAAGCTATGGGACAGCCCTCCTATGGCTACACCTTC; cdr3_aa: CASSEAMGQPSYGYTF
v_call: TRBV5-1; j_call: TRBJ1-3; d_call: NA; clone_size: NA; cdr3_nt: TGCGCCAGCAGCTTGATCGCGGGGACGTCTGGAAACACCATATATTTT; cdr3_aa: CASSLIAGTSGNTIYF
v_call: TRBV29-1; j_call: TRBJ2-3; d_call: NA; clone_size: NA; cdr3_nt: TGCAGCGTTGGGACTAGGGGGGAGACAGATACGCAGTATTTT; cdr3_aa: CSVGTRGETDTQYF
v_call: TRBV30; j_call: TRBJ1-3; d_call: NA; clone_size: NA; cdr3_nt: TGTGCCTGGAGCCGGGGGGCTGGAAACACCATATATTTT; cdr3_aa: CAWSRGAGNTIYF
v_call: TRBV19; j_call: TRBJ2-7; d_call: NA; clone_size: NA; cdr3_nt: TGTGCCAGTAGTATTGGAGGGACCCTGAAGCTACACGAGCAGTACTTC; cdr3_aa: CASSIGGTLKLHEQYF
v_call: TRBV5-1; j_call: TRBJ1-3; d_call: TRBD1; clone_size: NA; cdr3_nt: TGCGCCAGCAGCACCCAAGGGGGCGCTGGAAACACCATATATTTT; cdr3_aa: CASSTQGGAGNTIYF
v_call: TRBV24-1; j_call: TRBJ2-1; d_call: NA; clone_size: NA; cdr3_nt: TGTGCCACCAGTGATTTGCCCCCATACAATGAGCAGTTCTTC; cdr3_aa: CATSDLPPYNEQFF
v_call: TRBV12-3/TRBV12-4; j_call: TRBJ1-5; d_call: NA; clone_size: NA; cdr3_nt: TGTGCCAGCAGTCGGACTATTCAGCCCCAGCATTTT; cdr3_aa: CASSRTIQPQHF
v_call: TRBV5-1; j_call: TRBJ1-2; d_call: NA; clone_size: NA; cdr3_nt: TGCGCCAGCAGCTTGATCGACAGAGCGGGACATGGCTACACCTTC; cdr3_aa: CASSLIDRAGHGYTF
v_call: TRBV30; j_call: TRBJ2-1; d_call: NA; clone_size: NA; cdr3_nt: TGTGCCTGGCGGAGGGCCGGCGGGAATGAGCAGTTCTTC; cdr3_aa: CAWRRAGGNEQFF
v_call: TRBV5-1; j_call: TRBJ2-3; d_call: TRBD1; clone_size: NA; cdr3_nt: TGCGCCAGCAGCTCACAGGGGGAAGGCACAGATACGCAGTATTTT; cdr3_aa: CASSSQGEGTDTQYF
v_call: TRBV5-4; j_call: TRBJ2-3; d_call: TRBD2; clone_size: NA; cdr3_nt: TGTGCCAGCAGCTTGGCGGGAGGGGATACGCAGTATTTT; cdr3_aa: CASSLAGGDTQYF
v_call: TRBV2; j_call: TRBJ2-3; d_call: NA; clone_size: NA; cdr3_nt: TGTGCCAGCAGTGATTTGGAGGACCGCACAGATACGCAGTATTTT; cdr3_aa: CASSDLEDRTDTQYF
v_call: TRBV27; j_call: TRBJ2-6; d_call: TRBD2; clone_size: few; cdr3_nt: TGTGGGACTAGCGGGAGATCCCAGTCTGGGGCCAACGTCCTGACTTTC; cdr3_aa: CGTSGRSQSGANVLTF
v_call: TRBV7-3; j_call: TRBJ2-7; d_call: NA; clone_size: NA; cdr3_nt: TGTGCCAGCAGCCCTACCAGGGACTCCTACGAGCAGTACTTC; cdr3_aa: CASSPTRDSYEQYF
v_call: TRBV15; j_call: TRBJ2-2; d_call: TRBD2; clone_size: NA; cdr3_nt: TGTGCCACCAGCAGAGGTCTAGCGGGTCACACCGGGGAGCTGTTTTTT; cdr3_aa: CATSRGLAGHTGELFF
v_call: TRBV5-4; j_call: TRBJ2-5; d_call: NA; clone_size: NA; cdr3_nt: TGTGCCAGCAGCTCGGAGGTACAAGGGGGCCAGTACTTC; cdr3_aa: CASSSEVQGGQYF
v_call: TRBV19; j_call: TRBJ1-1; d_call: NA; clone_size: NA; cdr3_nt: TGTGCCAGTAGCACTAGGGGGGGCACTGAAGCTTTCTTT; cdr3_aa: CASSTRGGTEAFF
v_call: TRBV27; j_call: TRBJ1-2; d_call: TRBD1; clone_size: NA; cdr3_nt: TGTGCCAGCAGTTTAACAGGGGACTATGGCTACACCTTC; cdr3_aa: CASSLTGDYGYTF
v_call: TRBV5-8; j_call: TRBJ2-5; d_call: NA; clone_size: once; cdr3_nt: TGTGCCAGCAGCCAAGGAGGTAGCGGCGCGGAGACCCAGTACTTC; cdr3_aa: CASSQGGSGAETQYF
v_call: TRBV10-2; j_call: TRBJ1-1; d_call: NA; clone_size: NA; cdr3_nt: TGCGCCAGCAGTGCAGGGAACACTGAAGCTTTCTTT; cdr3_aa: CASSAGNTEAFF
v_call: TRBV30; j_call: TRBJ1-1; d_call: TRBD1; clone_size: NA; cdr3_nt: TGTGCCTGGAGTCCGGTAGGACAGGGGAGGACTGAAGCTTTCTTT; cdr3_aa: CAWSPVGQGRTEAFF